What follows are 23 T cell receptor beta chains derived from one specimen sequenced in a study of OX40 agonist ivuxolimab in advanced cancers. Libraries were prepared by immunoSEQ multiplex PCR; TCRdb keeps only in-frame clonotypes and omits some of them. The table records roughly 100,000 clones, 70% to 90% of them present only once. Sequences were derived from CD4+ or CD8+ T cells sorted from blood, sampled in a trial of the OX40 agonist ivuxolimab. The receptors come from an adult with an advanced solid tumor such as melanoma, head and neck, liver or kidney cancer.

This chain links TRBV25-1 with TRBJ1-1; D is uncertain. Trimming pared 3 bases from V and 1 base from J, leaving 9 bases between. The CDR3 consists of 14 residues. Germline CDR1 and CDR2: MGHDK and SYGVNS. The CDR3 DNA reads TGTGCCAGCAGTGACAGGACGGCGAACACTGAAGCTTTCTTT. It is translated as CASSDRTANTEAFF.

The chain carries TRBV7-9 and TRBJ2-2, with a tentative D call TRBD1 (5 bases). The V gene's germline CDR1 is SEHNR and CDR2 FQNEAQ (reference sequence). There are 14 residues in the CDR3. V was trimmed by 3 bases and J by 5 bases, leaving 10 bases between them. DNA for the CDR3: TGTGCCAGCAGCTTCCCAGGGCTAACCGGGGAGCTGTTTTTT. Translating gives CASSFPGLTGELFF.

The rearrangement joins TRBV10-3 to TRBJ2-7, with TRBD1 matching 7 bases. The CDR3 covers 16 residues. The trim removed 3 bases at V and 2 bases at J, leaving 10 bases unmatched. Germline V gene sequence: CDR1 ENHRY, CDR2 SYGVKD. The CDR3 here is CAISEGGQGVTYEQYF. The CDR3 bases are TGTGCCATCAGTGAAGGAGGTCAGGGGGTTACCTACGAGCAGTACTTC.

This chain joins TRBV30 and TRBJ1-4; 10 nucleotides align to TRBD1. Germline V CDR1 and CDR2: GTSNPN, SVGIG (reference sequence). V was clipped by 3 bases and J by 8 bases; unmatched bases: 3. The CDR3 covers 13 residues. In DNA, the CDR3 is TGTGCCTGGAGAGGACAGGGGGGCGAAAAACTGTTTTTT. Protein sequence: CAWRGQGGEKLFF.

The rearrangement links TRBV19 to TRBJ1-2, with 8 nucleotides matching TRBD1. In germline, CDR1 is LNHDA, CDR2 SQIVND (reference sequence). The CDR3 totals 15 residues. The V segment lost 4 bases and the J segment 1 base; nucleotides outside the gene matches: 5. For the CDR3, the DNA is TGTGCCAGTAGTACCGGACAGGGAAATAACTATGGCTACACCTTC. As protein: CASSTGQGNNYGYTF.

The V gene is TRBV19, the J gene TRBJ2-5, with D possibly matching TRBD2 (6 bases). Germline V gene lookup returns CDR1 LNHDA and CDR2 SQIVND (reference sequence). Trimming removed 5 bases at V and 7 bases at J, with 17 bases between. CDR3 length equals 14 residues. CDR3 DNA sequence: TGTGCCAGTAGTCTCTCGGAGGGCCCGGGGACCCAGTACTTC. This encodes CASSLSEGPGTQYF.

This rearrangement joins TRBV2 to TRBJ1-2, with TRBD1 as a possible D gene (5 bases). V was cut by 4 bases and J by 3 bases, with 15 bases left in between. The CDR3 contains 15 residues. CDR1 is SNHLY and CDR2 is FYNNEI in the germline V gene. CDR3 sequence (DNA): TGTGCCAGCAGTGTAATGCGGCAGGGAGACTATGGCTACACCTTC. Translated, it gives CASSVMRQGDYGYTF.

CDR3 region: CASSTAGQGNYEQYF. DNA of the CDR3: TGTGCCAGCAGTACCGCTGGACAGGGGAACTACGAGCAGTACTTC. The V gene is TRBV28, the J gene TRBJ2-7; 9 bases line up with TRBD1. The V gene end was trimmed by 5 bases and the J gene end by 3 bases; junction bases not matched to a gene: 8. Germline V lookup: CDR1 MDHEN, CDR2 SYDVKM. The CDR3 extends over 15 amino acids.

This clone was observed once. CDR3: CASGRDSNTGELFF. The CDR3 nucleotides read TGTGCTAGTGGTCGGGACAGCAACACCGGGGAGCTGTTTTTT. The gene calls are TRBV12-5 and TRBJ2-2, with 7 bases that match TRBD1. The CDR3 has 14 amino acids. J was trimmed by 2 bases and V by 5 bases; bases with no gene match: 2. The germline V gene encodes CDR1 LGHNT and CDR2 FRNRAP.

The CDR3 protein is CASSQDKGDTQYF. As DNA, the CDR3 is TGTGCCAGCAGCCAAGACAAGGGTGACACGCAGTATTTT. V gene TRBV4-2 combines with J gene TRBJ2-3; D uncertain. CDR1 is LGHNA, CDR2 YNFKEQ, per germline. The CDR3 runs to 13 residues. Trimming shortened V by 0 bases and J by 9 bases, and 10 bases separated the two germline ends.

V usage is TRBV5-4 and J usage is TRBJ2-7; no clear D gene. V gave up 4 bases and J gave up 4 bases, with 15 bases separating them. This CDR3 is built from 14 residues. The V gene's germline CDR1 is SGHNT and CDR2 YYREEE (reference sequence). Written as DNA, the CDR3 is TGTGCCAGCAGCGGAATAGGTTCCCCTTACGAGCAGTACTTC. Its protein is CASSGIGSPYEQYF. Full variable domain (missing parts from reference TRBV5-4 and TRBJ2-7): ETGVTQSPTHLIKTRGQQVTLRCSSQSGHNTVSWYQQALGQGPQFIFQYYREEENGRGNFPPRFSGLQFPNYSSELNVNALELDDSALYLCASSGIGSPYEQYFGPGTRLTVT.

The V call is TRBV6-6, the J call TRBJ1-6; D not certain. The ends were cut back, 5 bases at V and 13 bases at J, with 18 bases in the middle. The CDR3 runs to 14 residues. The germline gives CDR1 MNHNY, CDR2 SVGAGI (reference sequence). The CDR3: CASSQIGTLFPLHF. CDR3 nucleotides: TGTGCCAGCAGTCAGATAGGTACCCTTTTCCCCCTCCACTTT.

J is TRBJ2-3 and V is TRBV12-5; D is perhaps TRBD1 (6 bases). Germline V gene lookup returns CDR1 LGHNT and CDR2 FRNRAP. The CDR3 covers 14 residues. Trimming removed 6 bases at V and 6 bases at J, with 16 bases between. The CDR3 nucleotides read TGTGCTAGTGGCCTTGGACAGCCGTATGATACGCAGTATTTT. Translation gives CASGLGQPYDTQYF.

The chain carries TRBV30 and TRBJ1-1; 7 bases align to TRBD1. The CDR3 runs to 13 residues. Germline V gives CDR1 GTSNPN, CDR2 SVGIG (reference sequence). J was trimmed by 7 bases and V by 5 bases; bases with no gene match: 10. As DNA, the CDR3 is TGTGCCTGGGAAGTCTGGGGGACAGATGAAGCTTTCTTT. Translated, it gives CAWEVWGTDEAFF.

This clone was seen more than once but under ten times. The V gene is TRBV6-1, the J gene TRBJ2-1; no clear D. Germline CDR1 reads MNHNS; CDR2 reads SASEGT. This CDR3 is 12 amino acids long. V was shortened by 3 bases and J by 5 bases, with 5 bases between the two germline ends. CDR3 residues: CASSEADNEQFF. The CDR3 coding sequence is TGTGCCAGCAGTGAGGCTGACAATGAGCAGTTCTTC.

The chain is built from TRBV19 and TRBJ1-5; 8 bases align to TRBD1. This CDR3 is built from 15 residues. CDR1 is LNHDA and CDR2 is SQIVND in the germline V gene (reference sequence). Trimming at V came to 3 bases and at J to 6 bases, leaving 7 bases not matched to a gene. The CDR3 is CASSIGGQGGQPQHF. The CDR3 DNA reads as TGTGCCAGTAGTATCGGCGGACAGGGAGGTCAGCCCCAGCATTTT.

V gene TRBV28 combines with J gene TRBJ2-1; D possibly corresponds to TRBD1 (6 bases). Trimming took off 8 bases at V and 2 bases at J, with 10 bases between the two ends. The germline V gene has CDR1 MDHEN and CDR2 SYDVKM. The CDR3 contains 13 residues. The CDR3 DNA reads as TGTGCCAGCTTGGACAGCACCTACAATGAGCAGTTCTTC. Translation: CASLDSTYNEQFF.

The chain uses TRBV11-3 and TRBJ1-5; D is possibly TRBD1 (5 bases). The germline gives CDR1 SGHNT, CDR2 YENEEA. V was shortened by 6 bases and J by 6 bases, with 21 bases between the two germline ends. The CDR3 totals 16 residues. The CDR3 bases are TGTGCCAGCAGGCCTACAGGAGACTTGGACTCTCAGCCCCAGCATTTT. This encodes CASRPTGDLDSQPQHF.

The V call is TRBV19, the J call TRBJ1-2, with 9 bases fitting TRBD1. CDR3 length equals 17 residues. Germline V lookup: CDR1 LNHDA, CDR2 SQIVND (reference sequence). The junction had 13 bases not matched to a gene; V was cut back by 2 bases and J by 6 bases. The CDR3 sequence is CASSIPGDPRDRDGYTF. CDR3 in DNA: TGTGCCAGTAGTATACCCGGGGATCCGCGGGACAGGGATGGCTACACCTTC.

The genes are TRBV10-3 and TRBJ1-2; TRBD1 is a possible D gene (5 bases). Trimming pared 0 bases from V and 5 bases from J, leaving 13 bases between. There are 15 residues in the CDR3. CDR1 is ENHRY, CDR2 SYGVKD, per germline. The CDR3 DNA sequence: TGTGCCATCAGTGAGTCGGGAGGGACTTCGTATGGCTACACCTTC. Translation: CAISESGGTSYGYTF.

This chain uses TRBV5-6 with TRBJ1-5, with 8 bases that match TRBD1. This CDR3 is built from 17 residues. Trimming removed 0 bases from V and 2 bases from J; junction bases left unmatched: 7. In germline, CDR1 is SGHDT, CDR2 YYEEEE. The CDR3 sequence: CASSLGQGTLRNQPQHF. CDR3 bases: TGTGCCAGCAGCTTGGGACAGGGGACCCTTCGCAATCAGCCCCAGCATTTT.

V and J are TRBV10-1 and TRBJ2-7; 8 nucleotides line up with TRBD2. V dropped 11 bases and J dropped 3; count of bases not matched to a gene: 6. In germline, CDR1 is WNHNN, CDR2 SYGVQD (reference sequence). The CDR3 totals 12 residues. CDR3 nucleotide sequence: TGCGCCCGGGGGGGACGTTTCTACGAGCAGTACTTC. It is translated as CARGGRFYEQYF.

This chain uses TRBV7-2 with TRBJ1-1; the D is unclear. V was trimmed by 0 bases and J by 0 bases, leaving 5 bases between them. In germline, CDR1 is SGHTA, CDR2 FQGNSA. The CDR3 extends over 14 amino acids. CDR3 coding DNA: TGTGCCAGCAGCTTAGCGAGGATGAACACTGAAGCTTTCTTT. This gives the protein CASSLARMNTEAFF.